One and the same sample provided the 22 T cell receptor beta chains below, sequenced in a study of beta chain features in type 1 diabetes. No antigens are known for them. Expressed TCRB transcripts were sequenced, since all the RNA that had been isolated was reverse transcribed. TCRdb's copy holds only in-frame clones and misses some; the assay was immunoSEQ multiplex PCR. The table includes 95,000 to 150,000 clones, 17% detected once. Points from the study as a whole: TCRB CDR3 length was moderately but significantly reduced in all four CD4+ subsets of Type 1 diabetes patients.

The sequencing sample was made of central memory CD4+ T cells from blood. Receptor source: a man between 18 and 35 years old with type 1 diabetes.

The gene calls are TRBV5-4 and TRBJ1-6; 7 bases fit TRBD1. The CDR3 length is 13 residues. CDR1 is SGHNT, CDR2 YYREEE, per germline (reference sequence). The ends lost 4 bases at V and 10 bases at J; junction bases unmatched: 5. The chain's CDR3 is CASSVDRVSPLHF. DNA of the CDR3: TGTGCCAGCAGCGTTGACAGGGTCTCACCCCTCCACTTT. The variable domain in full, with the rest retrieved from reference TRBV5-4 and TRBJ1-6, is ETGVTQSPTHLIKTRGQQVTLRCSSQSGHNTVSWYQQALGQGPQFIFQYYREEENGRGNFPPRFSGLQFPNYSSELNVNALELDDSALYLCASSVDRVSPLHFGNGTRLTVT.

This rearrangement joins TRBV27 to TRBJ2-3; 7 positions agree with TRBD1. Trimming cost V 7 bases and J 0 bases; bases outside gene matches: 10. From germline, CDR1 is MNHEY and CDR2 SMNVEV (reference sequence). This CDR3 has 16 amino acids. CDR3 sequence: CASTRVRGISTDTQYF. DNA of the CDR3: TGTGCCAGCACCCGGGTCAGGGGGATAAGCACAGATACGCAGTATTTT.

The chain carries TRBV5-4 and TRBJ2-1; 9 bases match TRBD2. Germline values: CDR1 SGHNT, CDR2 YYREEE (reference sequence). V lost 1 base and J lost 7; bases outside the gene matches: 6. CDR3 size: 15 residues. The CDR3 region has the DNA TGTGCCAGCAGCTTGATGGCTAGCGGGAAGAATGAGCAGTTCTTC. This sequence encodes CASSLMASGKNEQFF.

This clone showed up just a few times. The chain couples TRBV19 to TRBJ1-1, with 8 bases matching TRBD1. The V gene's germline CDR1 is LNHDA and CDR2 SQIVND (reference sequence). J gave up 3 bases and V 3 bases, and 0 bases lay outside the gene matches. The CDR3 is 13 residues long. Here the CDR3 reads CASSMDRDTEAFF. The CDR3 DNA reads TGTGCCAGTAGTATGGACAGGGACACTGAAGCTTTCTTT.

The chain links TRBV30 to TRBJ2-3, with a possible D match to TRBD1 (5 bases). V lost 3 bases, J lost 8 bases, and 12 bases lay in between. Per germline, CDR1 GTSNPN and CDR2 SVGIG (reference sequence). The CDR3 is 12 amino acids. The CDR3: CAWRMGPGTQYF. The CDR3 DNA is TGTGCCTGGAGGATGGGGCCGGGTACGCAGTATTTT. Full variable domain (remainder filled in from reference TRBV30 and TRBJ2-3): SQTIHQWPATLVQPVGSPLSLECTVEGTSNPNLYWYRQAAGRGLQLLFYSVGIGQISSEVPQNLSASRPQDRQFILSSKKLLLSDSGFYLCAWRMGPGTQYFGPGTRLTVL.

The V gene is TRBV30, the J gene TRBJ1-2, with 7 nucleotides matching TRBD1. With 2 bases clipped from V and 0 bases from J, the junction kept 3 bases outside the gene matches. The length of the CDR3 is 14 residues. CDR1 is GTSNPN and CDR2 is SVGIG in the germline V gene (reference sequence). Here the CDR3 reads CAWSRTGPNYGYTF. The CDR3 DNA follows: TGTGCCTGGAGTAGGACAGGTCCTAACTATGGCTACACCTTC.

CDR3 sequence: CASTGTGGNTGELFF. CDR3 DNA sequence: TGTGCCAGCACCGGGACAGGGGGTAACACCGGGGAGCTGTTTTTT. J is TRBJ2-2 and V is TRBV2; 11 positions agree with TRBD1. The junction had 3 bases not matched to a gene; V was cut back by 7 bases and J by 2 bases. The CDR3 totals 15 residues. The germline V gene has CDR1 SNHLY and CDR2 FYNNEI. The full variable domain, with the rest looked up from reference TRBV2 and TRBJ2-2, is EPEVTQTPSHQVTQMGQEVILRCVPISNHLYFYWYRQILGQKVEFLVSFYNNEISEKSEIFDDQFSVERPDGSNFTLKIRSTKLEDSAMYFCASTGTGGNTGELFFGEGSRLTVL.

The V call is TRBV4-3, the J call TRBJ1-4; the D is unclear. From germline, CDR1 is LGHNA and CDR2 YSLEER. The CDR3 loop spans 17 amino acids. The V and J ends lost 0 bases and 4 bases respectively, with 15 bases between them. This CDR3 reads CASSQDVPRHGNEKLFF. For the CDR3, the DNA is TGCGCCAGCAGCCAAGATGTCCCGCGACACGGTAATGAAAAACTGTTTTTT.

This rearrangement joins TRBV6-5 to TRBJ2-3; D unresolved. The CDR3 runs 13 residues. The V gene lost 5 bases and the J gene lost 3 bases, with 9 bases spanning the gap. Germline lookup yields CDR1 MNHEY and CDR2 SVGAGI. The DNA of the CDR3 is TGTGCCAGCAGTAAACCAGGAACAGATACGCAGTATTTT. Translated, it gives CASSKPGTDTQYF.

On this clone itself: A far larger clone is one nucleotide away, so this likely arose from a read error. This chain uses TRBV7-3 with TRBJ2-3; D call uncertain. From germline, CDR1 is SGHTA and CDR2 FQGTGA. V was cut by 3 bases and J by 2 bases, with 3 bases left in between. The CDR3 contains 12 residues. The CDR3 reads CASSFYTDTQYF. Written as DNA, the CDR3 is TGTGCCAGCAGCTTCTACACAGATACGCAGTATTTT. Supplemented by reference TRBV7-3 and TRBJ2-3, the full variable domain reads GAGVSQTPSNKVTEKGKYVELRCDPISGHTALYWYRQSLGQGPEFLIYFQGTGAADDSGLPNDRFFAVRPEGSVSTLKIQRTERGDSAVYLCASSFYTDTQYFGPGTRLTVL.

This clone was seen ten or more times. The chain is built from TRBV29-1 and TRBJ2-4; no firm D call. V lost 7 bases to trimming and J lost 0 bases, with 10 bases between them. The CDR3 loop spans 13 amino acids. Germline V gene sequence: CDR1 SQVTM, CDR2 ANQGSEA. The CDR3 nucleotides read TGCAGCGCCACTCTGGTAGCCAAAAACATTCAGTACTTC. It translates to CSATLVAKNIQYF.

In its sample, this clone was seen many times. The CDR3 here is CASSTTSDGGDTQYF. The CDR3 nucleotides are TGTGCCAGCAGCACAACTAGCGATGGAGGAGATACGCAGTATTTT. The V and J genes are TRBV6-4 and TRBJ2-3; 7 bases align to TRBD2. The V segment lost 6 bases and the J segment 5 bases; nucleotides outside the gene matches: 11. This CDR3 is 15 amino acids long. Germline lookup yields CDR1 MRHNA and CDR2 SNTAGT.

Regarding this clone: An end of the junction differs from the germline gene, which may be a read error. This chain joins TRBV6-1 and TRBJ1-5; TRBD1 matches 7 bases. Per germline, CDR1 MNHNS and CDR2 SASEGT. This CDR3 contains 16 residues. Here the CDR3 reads CASSEPAGGSYQPQHF. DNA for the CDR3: TGTGCCAGCAGTGAACCGGCAGGGGGTAGCTATCAGCCCCAGCATTTT.

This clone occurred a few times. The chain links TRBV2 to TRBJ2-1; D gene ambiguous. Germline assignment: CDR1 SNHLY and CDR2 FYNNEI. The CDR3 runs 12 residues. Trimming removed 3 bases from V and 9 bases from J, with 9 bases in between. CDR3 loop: CASSDRTGEQFF. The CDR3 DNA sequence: TGTGCCAGCAGTGACAGGACCGGTGAGCAGTTCTTC.

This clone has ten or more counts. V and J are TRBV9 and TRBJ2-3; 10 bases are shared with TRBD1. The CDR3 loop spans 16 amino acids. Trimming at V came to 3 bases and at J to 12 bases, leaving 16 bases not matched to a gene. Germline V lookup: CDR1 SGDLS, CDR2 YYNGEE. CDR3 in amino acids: CASSAAPGTGARPQYF. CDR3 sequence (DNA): TGTGCCAGCAGCGCCGCACCCGGGACAGGGGCCAGGCCTCAGTATTTT.

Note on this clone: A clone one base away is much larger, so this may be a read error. DNA of the CDR3: TGTGCCTCGAGAGCAGCGGGAGCCCTCAATGAGCAGTTCTTC. It specifies CASRAAGALNEQFF. The chain is built from TRBV30 and TRBJ2-1; TRBD2 agrees at 8 bases. The CDR3 is made up of 14 amino acids. Germline CDR1 GTSNPN, CDR2 SVGIG (reference sequence). V shed 7 bases, J shed 6 bases, and the junction held 11 bases outside the gene matches.

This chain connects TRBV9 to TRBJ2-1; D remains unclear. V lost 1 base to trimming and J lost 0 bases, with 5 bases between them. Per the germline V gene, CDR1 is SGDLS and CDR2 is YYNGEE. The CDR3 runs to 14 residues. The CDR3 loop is CASSVMGSYNEQFF. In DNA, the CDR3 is TGTGCCAGCAGCGTAATGGGCTCCTACAATGAGCAGTTCTTC.

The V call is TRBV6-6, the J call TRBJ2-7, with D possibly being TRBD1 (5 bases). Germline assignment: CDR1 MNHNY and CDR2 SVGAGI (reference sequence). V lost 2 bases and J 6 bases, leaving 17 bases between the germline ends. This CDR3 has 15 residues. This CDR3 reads CASSYGRVTSPEQYF. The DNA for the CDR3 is TGTGCCAGCAGTTACGGCAGGGTGACTTCCCCCGAGCAGTACTTC.

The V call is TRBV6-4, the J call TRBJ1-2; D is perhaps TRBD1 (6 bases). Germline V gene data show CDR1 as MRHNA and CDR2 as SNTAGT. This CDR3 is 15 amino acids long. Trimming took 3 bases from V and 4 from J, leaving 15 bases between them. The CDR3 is CASSEEGGGSYGYTF. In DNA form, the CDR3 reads TGTGCCAGCAGTGAGGAAGGGGGTGGATCCTATGGCTACACCTTC.

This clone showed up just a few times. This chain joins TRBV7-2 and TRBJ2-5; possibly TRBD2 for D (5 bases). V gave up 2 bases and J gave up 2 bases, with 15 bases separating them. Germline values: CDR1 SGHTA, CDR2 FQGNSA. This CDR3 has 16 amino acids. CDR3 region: CASSLSSSGIQETQYF. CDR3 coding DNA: TGTGCCAGCAGCTTAAGCTCCTCCGGGATTCAAGAGACCCAGTACTTC.

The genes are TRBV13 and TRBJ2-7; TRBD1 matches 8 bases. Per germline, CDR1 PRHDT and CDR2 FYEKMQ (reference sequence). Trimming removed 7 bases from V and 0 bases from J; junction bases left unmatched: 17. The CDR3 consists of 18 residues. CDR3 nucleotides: TGTGCCAGCACCGGATCGGACAGGGTGGCGAGTAGCTCCTACGAGCAGTACTTC. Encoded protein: CASTGSDRVASSSYEQYF.

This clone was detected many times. CDR3 coding DNA: TGTGCCAGCAGCGACCGCTACGAGCAGTACTTC. This codes for CASSDRYEQYF. The chain recombines TRBV7-2 with TRBJ2-7; D unresolved. The V gene's germline CDR1 is SGHTA and CDR2 FQGNSA. V lost 5 bases and J lost 3, with 5 bases in between. CDR3 length: 11 residues.